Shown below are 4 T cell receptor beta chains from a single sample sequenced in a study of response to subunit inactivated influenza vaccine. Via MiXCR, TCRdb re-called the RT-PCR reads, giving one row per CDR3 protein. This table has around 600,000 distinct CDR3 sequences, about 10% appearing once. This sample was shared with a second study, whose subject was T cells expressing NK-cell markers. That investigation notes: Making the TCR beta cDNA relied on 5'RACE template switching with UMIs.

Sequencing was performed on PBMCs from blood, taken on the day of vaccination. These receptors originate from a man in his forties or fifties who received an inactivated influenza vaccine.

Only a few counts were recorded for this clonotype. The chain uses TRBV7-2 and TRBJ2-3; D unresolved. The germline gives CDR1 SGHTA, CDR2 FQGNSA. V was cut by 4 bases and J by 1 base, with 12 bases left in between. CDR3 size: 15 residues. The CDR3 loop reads CASSSQPRGTDTQYF. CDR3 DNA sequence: TGTGCCAGCAGCTCCCAGCCCCGGGGCACAGATACGCAGTATTTT.

The CDR3 loop is CASSFYGGASTEAFF. As DNA, the CDR3 is TGCGCCAGCAGCTTTTACGGGGGCGCCTCCACTGAAGCTTTCTTT. V gene TRBV5-1 combines with J gene TRBJ1-1; D may be TRBD1 (6 bases). Germline V gene data show CDR1 as SGHRS and CDR2 as YFSETQ. This CDR3 contains 15 residues. The V end lost 2 bases, the J end lost 4 bases, and 15 bases lay between the germline ends.

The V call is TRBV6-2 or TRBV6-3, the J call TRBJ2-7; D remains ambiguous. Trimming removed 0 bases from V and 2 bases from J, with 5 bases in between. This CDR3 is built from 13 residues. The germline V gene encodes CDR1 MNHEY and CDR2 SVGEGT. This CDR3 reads CASSYSTPYEQYF. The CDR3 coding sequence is TGTGCCAGCAGTTACTCGACCCCCTACGAGCAGTACTTC.

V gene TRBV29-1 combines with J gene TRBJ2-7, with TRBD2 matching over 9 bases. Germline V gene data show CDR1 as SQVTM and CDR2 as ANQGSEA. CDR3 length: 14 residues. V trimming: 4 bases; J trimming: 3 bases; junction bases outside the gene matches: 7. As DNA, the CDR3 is TGCAGCGTTGCGGTTAGCGGGAGCCTCTACGAGCAGTACTTC. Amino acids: CSVAVSGSLYEQYF.